This entry lists 23 T cell receptor beta chains sequenced from one sample in a study of technical replicates of blood from a few donors. Assay used: immunoSEQ multiplex PCR; TCRdb lists only in-frame clones, some missing. Counted here are more than 70,000 clones, about 91% occurring once; the ten biggest clones make up about 0.27%. Sequenced sample: T cells isolated from PBMCs. These receptors came from a human donor in good health.

The J gene is TRBJ1-1, the V gene TRBV6-1, with D possibly being TRBD1 (5 bases). The CDR3 runs 20 residues. Between the trimmed V and J ends, which lost 2 bases and 0 bases, there was a span of 25 bases. From germline, CDR1 is MNHNS and CDR2 SASEGT. The chain's CDR3 is CASSENLPRGSGSMNTEAFF. The CDR3 DNA sequence: TGTGCCAGCAGTGAAAACCTCCCTAGGGGCTCCGGGAGCATGAACACTGAAGCTTTCTTT.

J is TRBJ2-3 and V is TRBV5-1, with 7 bases lining up with TRBD1. Germline values: CDR1 SGHRS, CDR2 YFSETQ. The CDR3 runs to 18 residues. V trimming: 0 bases; J trimming: 0 bases; junction bases outside the gene matches: 10. The CDR3 loop reads CASSLGKGAGASTDTQYF. CDR3 nucleotides: TGCGCCAGCAGCTTGGGCAAGGGGGCAGGGGCAAGCACAGATACGCAGTATTTT.

The chain joins TRBV29-1 to TRBJ2-3; 7 bases match TRBD2. This CDR3 has 13 amino acids. Germline assignment: CDR1 SQVTM and CDR2 ANQGSEA. V dropped 4 bases and J dropped 1; count of bases not matched to a gene: 2. The CDR3 DNA follows: TGCAGCGTTGTTGCGGGAGGCACAGATACGCAGTATTTT. As protein: CSVVAGGTDTQYF.

The J gene is TRBJ2-5, the V gene TRBV25-1; 10 positions match TRBD2. CDR1 and CDR2 from the germline V gene are MGHDK and SYGVNS. There are 16 residues in the CDR3. J was trimmed by 2 bases and V by 6 bases; bases with no gene match: 9. In nucleotides, the CDR3 is TGTGCCAGCAGCGAACCGGGACTAGCGATGCAAGAGACCCAGTACTTC. Protein: CASSEPGLAMQETQYF. The full variable domain, completed using reference TRBV25-1 and TRBJ2-5, is EADIYQTPRYLVIGTGKKITLECSQTMGHDKMYWYQQDPGMELHLIHYSYGVNSTEKGDLSSESTVSRIRTEHFPLTLESARPSHTSQYLCASSEPGLAMQETQYFGPGTRLLVL.

In its sample, this clone ranks as medium-sized. V is TRBV27 and J is TRBJ2-7, with D possibly being TRBD2 (5 bases). CDR1 and CDR2 (germline): MNHEY, SMNVEV (reference sequence). The germline V and J ends were trimmed by 0 bases and 2 bases, with 8 bases remaining between them. This CDR3 comprises 14 residues. DNA of the CDR3: TGTGCCAGCAGTTTATCTAGCGCCCCCTACGAGCAGTACTTC. Protein sequence: CASSLSSAPYEQYF.

This chain joins TRBV4-1 and TRBJ2-1, with 13 bases fitting TRBD2. The CDR3 is 17 residues long. Germline CDR1 is MGHRA and CDR2 is YSYEKL. J gave up 5 bases and V 0 bases, and 4 bases lay outside the gene matches. CDR3 bases: TGCGCCAGCAGCCAAGATGGCGGACTAGCGGGAGACAATGAGCAGTTCTTC. It yields the protein CASSQDGGLAGDNEQFF.

The genes are TRBV6-1 and TRBJ2-2; D remains unclear. Germline CDR1 MNHNS, CDR2 SASEGT. The CDR3 consists of 12 residues. V was shortened by 8 bases and J by 3 bases, with 7 bases between the two germline ends. The CDR3, as DNA: TGTGCCAGCCCGACTGACACCGGGGAGCTGTTTTTT. This sequence encodes CASPTDTGELFF.

DNA for the CDR3: TGCGCCAGCAGCCCGGACACGAACACCGGGGAGCTGTTTTTT. Its translation: CASSPDTNTGELFF. The V call is TRBV5-1, the J call TRBJ2-2; tentatively, D is TRBD1 (5 bases). Trimming stripped 4 bases from V and 0 bases from J, with 7 bases between. This CDR3 has 14 residues. Germline loops: CDR1 SGHRS, CDR2 YFSETQ.

The CDR3 coding sequence is TGTGCCAGCAGGTTACAGGGGTACGAGCAGTACTTC. Encoded protein: CASRLQGYEQYF. The chain carries TRBV5-6 and TRBJ2-7, with 7 bases identical to TRBD1. The CDR3 loop spans 12 amino acids. V gave up 5 bases and J gave up 4 bases; unmatched junction bases: 3. Germline V gene lookup returns CDR1 SGHDT and CDR2 YYEEEE.

This clone came up once. The chain joins TRBV19 to TRBJ2-5; 8 bases line up with TRBD2. The CDR3 is 18 residues long. CDR1 and CDR2 from the germline V gene are LNHDA and SQIVND (reference sequence). The V and J ends lost 4 bases and 4 bases, in that order; junction bases with no gene match: 17. In DNA form, the CDR3 reads TGTGCCAGTAGTAACCCCCCTATGGCCAGCGGGAGTCGAGAGACCCAGTACTTC. It is translated as CASSNPPMASGSRETQYF.

Remarks on this clone: At one boundary the junction diverges from the germline segment, which might be a read error. V is TRBV19 and J is TRBJ1-1, with a tentative D call TRBD1 (6 bases). Germline V lookup: CDR1 LNHDA, CDR2 SQIVND (reference sequence). CDR3 length: 13 residues. This CDR3 is CATNPRGYTEAFF. Written as DNA, the CDR3 is TGCGCTACAAACCCCAGGGGCTACACTGAAGCTTTCTTT.

V and J are TRBV5-1 and TRBJ2-5; D remains ambiguous. This CDR3 is 16 amino acids long. With 0 bases removed from V and 5 bases from J, the gap between germline ends came to 17 bases. Per the germline V gene, CDR1 is SGHRS and CDR2 is YFSETQ. CDR3 protein: CASSLGASVMGETQYF. The CDR3 region has the DNA TGCGCCAGCAGCTTGGGAGCGAGCGTCATGGGTGAGACCCAGTACTTC.

J is TRBJ1-1 and V is TRBV11-2, with D unresolved. The germline V gene encodes CDR1 SGHAT and CDR2 FQNNGV. With 0 bases removed from V and 7 bases from J, the gap between germline ends came to 18 bases. CDR3 length: 16 amino acids. Written as DNA, the CDR3 is TGTGCCAGCAGCTTAGATAAGCCGATAGGGCGGGGTGAAGCTTTCTTT. Its protein product is CASSLDKPIGRGEAFF.

This chain uses TRBV5-1 with TRBJ1-1, with 8 bases matching TRBD1. V lost 2 bases, J lost 1 base, and 7 bases stayed unmatched. The CDR3 is made up of 16 amino acids. CDR1 and CDR2 from the germline V gene are SGHRS and YFSETQ. DNA for the CDR3: TGCGCCAGCAGCTTACTCCCGACAGGGGAGAACACTGAAGCTTTCTTT. Its translation is CASSLLPTGENTEAFF.

V usage is TRBV11-2 and J usage is TRBJ1-4; D might be TRBD1 (6 bases). V lost 5 bases to trimming and J lost 3 bases, with 13 bases between them. The length of the CDR3 is 15 residues. CDR1 and CDR2 (germline): SGHAT, FQNNGV. The CDR3: CASSLQGIANEKLFF. DNA for the CDR3: TGTGCCAGCAGCCTACAGGGAATAGCTAATGAAAAACTGTTTTTT.

This clone was detected a few times. J is TRBJ1-5 and V is TRBV6-1, with a weak D call TRBD1 (5 bases). V was pared by 0 bases and J by 15 bases, with 12 bases between. The V gene's germline CDR1 is MNHNS and CDR2 SASEGT. CDR3 length equals 12 residues. The DNA of the CDR3 is TGTGCCAGCAGTGAAGCGCTGGGGCGACCGCATTTT. Its translation is CASSEALGRPHF.

The chain links TRBV15 to TRBJ2-1; 9 bases are shared with TRBD1. The CDR3 spans 15 residues. J gave up 8 bases and V 7 bases, and 12 bases lay outside the gene matches. The V gene's germline CDR1 is LNHNV and CDR2 YYDKDF (reference sequence). The CDR3 is CATISEGQGGDEQFF. In nucleotides, the CDR3 is TGTGCCACCATTTCTGAGGGACAGGGAGGCGATGAGCAGTTCTTC.

The chain employs TRBV7-9 and TRBJ2-3, with TRBD2 matching 9 bases. CDR1 is SEHNR, CDR2 FQNEAQ, per germline (reference sequence). There are 15 residues in the CDR3. Trimming cost V 6 bases and J 4 bases; bases outside gene matches: 8. The CDR3 spells CASRPRTSVADTQYF. The CDR3 DNA follows: TGTGCCAGCAGGCCGAGGACTAGCGTCGCAGATACGCAGTATTTT.

The chain recombines TRBV10-1 with TRBJ2-6, with a weak D call TRBD1 (6 bases). This CDR3 is 14 amino acids long. V lost 8 bases and J lost 1, with 9 bases in between. Germline CDR1 is WNHNN and CDR2 is SYGVQD (reference sequence). CDR3 DNA sequence: TGCGCCAGCTCAACAGGGTCTGGGGCCAACGTCCTGACTTTC. Translation gives CASSTGSGANVLTF.

J is TRBJ2-5 and V is TRBV27; D is perhaps TRBD2 (6 bases). Trimming removed 0 bases at V and 2 bases at J, with 13 bases between. This CDR3 is built from 16 residues. Germline V gene sequence: CDR1 MNHEY, CDR2 SMNVEV (reference sequence). DNA of the CDR3: TGTGCCAGCAGTTTATCGAGGGTGGGAGGACAAGAGACCCAGTACTTC. As protein: CASSLSRVGGQETQYF.

This clone was counted once. The rearrangement joins TRBV14 to TRBJ2-1, with 8 bases matching TRBD2. Germline values: CDR1 SGHDN, CDR2 FVKESK. CDR3 size: 16 residues. V lost 4 bases to trimming and J lost 3 bases; unmatched junction nucleotides: 8. The CDR3 bases are TGTGCCAGCAGCCCTACAGCGGGAGTTGACTACAATGAGCAGTTCTTC. The encoded protein is CASSPTAGVDYNEQFF.

In DNA form, the CDR3 reads TGTGCCAGCAGTGAAGGGACTAACCAAAATGACTCCGAGCAGTACTTC. Protein sequence: CASSEGTNQNDSEQYF. V is TRBV6-1 and J is TRBJ2-7, with a tentative D call TRBD2 (6 bases). Trimming shortened V by 1 base and J by 6 bases, and 19 bases separated the two germline ends. The CDR3 contains 16 residues. In germline, CDR1 is MNHNS, CDR2 SASEGT.

The chain carries TRBV5-1 and TRBJ1-1; the D gene is possibly TRBD1 (6 bases). CDR1 is SGHRS, CDR2 YFSETQ, per germline. Trimming stripped 3 bases from V and 2 bases from J, with 14 bases between. This CDR3 is built from 15 residues. The CDR3 spells CASSSYKQGNTEAFF. CDR3 coding DNA: TGCGCCAGCAGCTCGTATAAACAGGGTAACACTGAAGCTTTCTTT.